This T cell receptor (beta chain) was sequenced during a study of CD8 T cells in Susac syndrome. cDNA came from approximately 0.5 to 1 ug RNA primed by random hexamers. Across 54 Vbeta and 13 Jbeta, TCR beta CDR3 was amplified with immunoSEQ multiplex PCR. TCRdb itself ran the immunoSEQ multiplex PCR reads through MiXCR, one entry per CDR3 protein. The sample consists of 150,000 to 180,000 distinct CDR3 sequences, 85% to 95% of them appearing once. The CDR3 length is 13 residues. V was pared by 1 base and J by 6 bases, with 12 bases between. Germline loops: CDR1 DFQATT, CDR2 SNEGSKA (reference sequence).

The V call is TRBV20-1, the J call TRBJ1-2; maybe TRBD1 (5 bases). Sequenced input: CD4+ T cells from PBMCs. This TCR came from a human donor with Susac syndrome. Here the CDR3 reads CSARVGGRDGYTF. In nucleotides, the CDR3 is TGCAGTGCTAGAGTCGGGGGACGGGATGGCTACACCTTC.